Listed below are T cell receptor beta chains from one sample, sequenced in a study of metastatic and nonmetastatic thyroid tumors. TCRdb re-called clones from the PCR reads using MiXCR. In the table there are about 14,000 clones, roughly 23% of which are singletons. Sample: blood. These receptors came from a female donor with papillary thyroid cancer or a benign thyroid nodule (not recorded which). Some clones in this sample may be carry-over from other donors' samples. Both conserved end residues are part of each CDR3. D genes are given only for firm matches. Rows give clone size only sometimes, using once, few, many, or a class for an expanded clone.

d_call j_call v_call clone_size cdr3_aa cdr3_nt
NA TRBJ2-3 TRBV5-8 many CASSLGQSSTDTQYF TGTGCCAGCAGCTTGGGCCAGAGCAGCACAGATACGCAGTATTTT
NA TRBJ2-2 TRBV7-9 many CASSLPLTGGELFF TGTGCCAGCAGCTTACCTCTCACAGGCGGGGAGCTGTTTTTT
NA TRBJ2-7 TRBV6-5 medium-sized CASSYYGGPSYEQYF TGTGCCAGCAGTTACTACGGGGGGCCCTCCTACGAGCAGTACTTC
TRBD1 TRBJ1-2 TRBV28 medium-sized CASSLSGQPFGYTF TGTGCCAGCAGTTTGTCGGGACAGCCATTCGGCTACACCTTC
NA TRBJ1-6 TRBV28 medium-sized CASSTGRNSPLHF TGTGCCAGTTCGACAGGACGAAATTCACCCCTCCACTTT
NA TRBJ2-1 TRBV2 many CASNPTGSYNEQFF TGTGCCAGCAACCCGACGGGCTCCTACAATGAGCAGTTCTTC
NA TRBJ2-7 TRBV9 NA CASSVGLATLLEQYF TGTGCCAGCAGCGTAGGGCTAGCTACATTACTCGAGCAGTACTTC
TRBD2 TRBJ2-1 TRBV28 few CASSLFSSGLAGTEQFF TGTGCCAGCAGTTTATTCTCCTCTGGACTAGCGGGAACAGAGCAGTTCTTC
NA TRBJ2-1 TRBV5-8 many CASSFGRGSYNEQFF TGTGCCAGCAGCTTCGGACGGGGTTCCTACAATGAGCAGTTCTTC
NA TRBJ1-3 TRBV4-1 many CASSQEGQGTSGNTIYF TGCGCCAGCAGCCAAGAGGGCCAGGGGACCTCTGGAAACACCATATATTTT
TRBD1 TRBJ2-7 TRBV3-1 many CASSQDLTGRYEQYF TGTGCCAGCAGCCAAGATCTGACAGGGAGATACGAGCAGTACTTC
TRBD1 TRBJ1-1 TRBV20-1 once CSAPDREGTEAFF TGCAGTGCTCCGGACAGGGAGGGGACTGAAGCTTTCTTT
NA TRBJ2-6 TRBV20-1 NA CSAKGAGVNFLTF TGCAGTGCTAAGGGAGCCGGGGTCAACTTCCTGACTTTC
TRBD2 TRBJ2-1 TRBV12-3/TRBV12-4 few CASSFSGLAGQNEQFF TGTGCCAGCAGTTTTTCGGGACTAGCGGGCCAAAATGAGCAGTTCTTC
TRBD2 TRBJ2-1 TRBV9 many CASSVAAGLAGVDEQFF TGTGCCAGCAGCGTCGCCGCCGGACTAGCGGGAGTCGATGAGCAGTTCTTC
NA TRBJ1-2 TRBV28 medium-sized CASSLPRASYGYTF TGTGCCAGCAGTTTACCTCGGGCTAGCTATGGCTACACCTTC
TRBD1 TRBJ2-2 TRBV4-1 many CASSQGTGFTGELFF TGCGCCAGCAGCCAAGGGACAGGGTTCACCGGGGAGCTGTTTTTT
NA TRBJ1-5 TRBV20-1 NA CSASLDSGPGTQHF TGCAGTGCTAGTCTGGACAGCGGCCCGGGTACCCAGCATTTT
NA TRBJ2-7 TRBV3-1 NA CASSHARRTINLYEQYF TGTGCCAGCAGCCACGCTCGGAGGACCATCAACCTCTACGAGCAGTACTTC
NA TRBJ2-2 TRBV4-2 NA CASSFTPGTGELFF TGTGCCAGCAGCTTTACACCCGGCACCGGGGAGCTGTTTTTT
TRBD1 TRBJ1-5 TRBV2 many CASSYQGANQPQHF TGTGCCAGCAGTTACCAGGGGGCCAATCAGCCCCAGCATTTT
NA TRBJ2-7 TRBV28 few CASSASGTPPYEQYF TGTGCCAGCAGTGCCTCCGGGACACCGCCCTACGAGCAGTACTTC
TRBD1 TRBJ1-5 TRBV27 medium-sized CASSRTGNNQPQHF TGTGCCAGCAGCAGGACAGGGAACAATCAGCCCCAGCATTTT
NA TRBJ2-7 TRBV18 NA CASSRGQSSYEQYF TGTGCCAGCTCAAGAGGACAGAGCTCCTACGAGCAGTACTTC
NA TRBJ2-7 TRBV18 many CASSLEGPGLNYEQYF TGTGCCAGCTCACTGGAAGGACCGGGACTGAACTACGAGCAGTACTTC
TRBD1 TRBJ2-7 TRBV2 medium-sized CASNIDRQGAGEQYF TGTGCCAGCAACATAGATCGACAGGGGGCGGGAGAGCAGTACTTC
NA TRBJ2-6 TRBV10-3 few CAITPPTRSVSNVLTF TGTGCCATCACCCCCCCAACCCGTTCTGTGTCCAACGTCCTGACTTTC
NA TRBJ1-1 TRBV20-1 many CSAGDRTEAFF TGCAGTGCTGGAGACAGAACTGAAGCTTTCTTT
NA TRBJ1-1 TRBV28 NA CAISFDRIEAFF TGTGCCATCAGTTTCGATAGGATAGAAGCTTTCTTT
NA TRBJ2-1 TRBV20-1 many CSARDPRQGSLNEQFF TGCAGTGCTAGAGATCCCAGGCAGGGCTCTCTCAATGAGCAGTTCTTC
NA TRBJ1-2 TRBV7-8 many CASSLGQTRSWGYTF TGTGCCAGCAGCTTAGGACAGACCCGTTCTTGGGGCTACACCTTC
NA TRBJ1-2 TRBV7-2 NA CASSLDGSVDYGYTF TGTGCCAGCAGCTTGGATGGGTCGGTGGACTATGGCTACACCTTC
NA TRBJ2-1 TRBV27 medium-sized CASSFRGRNEQFF TGTGCCAGCAGTTTTCGGGGAAGGAATGAGCAGTTCTTC
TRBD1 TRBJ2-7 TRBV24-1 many CATSKDRDGSYEQYF TGTGCCACCAGTAAGGACAGGGATGGGTCCTACGAGCAGTACTTC
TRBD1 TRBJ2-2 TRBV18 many CASSLYGTETGELFF TGTGCCAGCTCACTCTACGGGACAGAGACCGGGGAGCTGTTTTTT
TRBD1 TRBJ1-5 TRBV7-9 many CASSLGGTGSQPQHF TGTGCCAGCAGCTTAGGGGGGACAGGATCTCAGCCCCAGCATTTT
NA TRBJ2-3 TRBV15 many CATSRDTRLSTDTQYF TGTGCCACCAGCAGAGATACTAGATTGAGCACAGATACGCAGTATTTT
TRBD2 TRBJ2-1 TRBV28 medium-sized CASSYPGTSGRNEQFF TGTGCCAGCAGTTATCCCGGGACTAGCGGGAGGAATGAGCAGTTCTTC
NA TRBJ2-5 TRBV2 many CASSDTGSGETQYF TGTGCCAGCAGTGACACAGGGAGCGGAGAGACCCAGTACTTC
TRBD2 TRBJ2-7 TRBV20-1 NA CSARVGTKSSYEQYF TGCAGTGCTAGAGTAGGGACTAAGAGCTCCTACGAGCAGTACTTC
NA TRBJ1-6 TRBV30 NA CAWSVGRFRNSPLHF TGTGCCTGGAGTGTGGGTAGGTTTCGAAATTCACCCCTCCACTTT
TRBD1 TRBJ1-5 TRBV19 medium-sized CASSSDRAQPQHF TGTGCCAGTAGTAGCGACAGGGCTCAGCCCCAGCATTTT
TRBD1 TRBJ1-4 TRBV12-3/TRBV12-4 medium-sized CASSRGGTGTFF TGTGCCAGCAGTCGCGGGGGGACAGGGACGTTTTTT
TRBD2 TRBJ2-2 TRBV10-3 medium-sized CAIRTGGTGELFF TGTGCCATCAGGACCGGGGGGACCGGGGAGCTGTTTTTT